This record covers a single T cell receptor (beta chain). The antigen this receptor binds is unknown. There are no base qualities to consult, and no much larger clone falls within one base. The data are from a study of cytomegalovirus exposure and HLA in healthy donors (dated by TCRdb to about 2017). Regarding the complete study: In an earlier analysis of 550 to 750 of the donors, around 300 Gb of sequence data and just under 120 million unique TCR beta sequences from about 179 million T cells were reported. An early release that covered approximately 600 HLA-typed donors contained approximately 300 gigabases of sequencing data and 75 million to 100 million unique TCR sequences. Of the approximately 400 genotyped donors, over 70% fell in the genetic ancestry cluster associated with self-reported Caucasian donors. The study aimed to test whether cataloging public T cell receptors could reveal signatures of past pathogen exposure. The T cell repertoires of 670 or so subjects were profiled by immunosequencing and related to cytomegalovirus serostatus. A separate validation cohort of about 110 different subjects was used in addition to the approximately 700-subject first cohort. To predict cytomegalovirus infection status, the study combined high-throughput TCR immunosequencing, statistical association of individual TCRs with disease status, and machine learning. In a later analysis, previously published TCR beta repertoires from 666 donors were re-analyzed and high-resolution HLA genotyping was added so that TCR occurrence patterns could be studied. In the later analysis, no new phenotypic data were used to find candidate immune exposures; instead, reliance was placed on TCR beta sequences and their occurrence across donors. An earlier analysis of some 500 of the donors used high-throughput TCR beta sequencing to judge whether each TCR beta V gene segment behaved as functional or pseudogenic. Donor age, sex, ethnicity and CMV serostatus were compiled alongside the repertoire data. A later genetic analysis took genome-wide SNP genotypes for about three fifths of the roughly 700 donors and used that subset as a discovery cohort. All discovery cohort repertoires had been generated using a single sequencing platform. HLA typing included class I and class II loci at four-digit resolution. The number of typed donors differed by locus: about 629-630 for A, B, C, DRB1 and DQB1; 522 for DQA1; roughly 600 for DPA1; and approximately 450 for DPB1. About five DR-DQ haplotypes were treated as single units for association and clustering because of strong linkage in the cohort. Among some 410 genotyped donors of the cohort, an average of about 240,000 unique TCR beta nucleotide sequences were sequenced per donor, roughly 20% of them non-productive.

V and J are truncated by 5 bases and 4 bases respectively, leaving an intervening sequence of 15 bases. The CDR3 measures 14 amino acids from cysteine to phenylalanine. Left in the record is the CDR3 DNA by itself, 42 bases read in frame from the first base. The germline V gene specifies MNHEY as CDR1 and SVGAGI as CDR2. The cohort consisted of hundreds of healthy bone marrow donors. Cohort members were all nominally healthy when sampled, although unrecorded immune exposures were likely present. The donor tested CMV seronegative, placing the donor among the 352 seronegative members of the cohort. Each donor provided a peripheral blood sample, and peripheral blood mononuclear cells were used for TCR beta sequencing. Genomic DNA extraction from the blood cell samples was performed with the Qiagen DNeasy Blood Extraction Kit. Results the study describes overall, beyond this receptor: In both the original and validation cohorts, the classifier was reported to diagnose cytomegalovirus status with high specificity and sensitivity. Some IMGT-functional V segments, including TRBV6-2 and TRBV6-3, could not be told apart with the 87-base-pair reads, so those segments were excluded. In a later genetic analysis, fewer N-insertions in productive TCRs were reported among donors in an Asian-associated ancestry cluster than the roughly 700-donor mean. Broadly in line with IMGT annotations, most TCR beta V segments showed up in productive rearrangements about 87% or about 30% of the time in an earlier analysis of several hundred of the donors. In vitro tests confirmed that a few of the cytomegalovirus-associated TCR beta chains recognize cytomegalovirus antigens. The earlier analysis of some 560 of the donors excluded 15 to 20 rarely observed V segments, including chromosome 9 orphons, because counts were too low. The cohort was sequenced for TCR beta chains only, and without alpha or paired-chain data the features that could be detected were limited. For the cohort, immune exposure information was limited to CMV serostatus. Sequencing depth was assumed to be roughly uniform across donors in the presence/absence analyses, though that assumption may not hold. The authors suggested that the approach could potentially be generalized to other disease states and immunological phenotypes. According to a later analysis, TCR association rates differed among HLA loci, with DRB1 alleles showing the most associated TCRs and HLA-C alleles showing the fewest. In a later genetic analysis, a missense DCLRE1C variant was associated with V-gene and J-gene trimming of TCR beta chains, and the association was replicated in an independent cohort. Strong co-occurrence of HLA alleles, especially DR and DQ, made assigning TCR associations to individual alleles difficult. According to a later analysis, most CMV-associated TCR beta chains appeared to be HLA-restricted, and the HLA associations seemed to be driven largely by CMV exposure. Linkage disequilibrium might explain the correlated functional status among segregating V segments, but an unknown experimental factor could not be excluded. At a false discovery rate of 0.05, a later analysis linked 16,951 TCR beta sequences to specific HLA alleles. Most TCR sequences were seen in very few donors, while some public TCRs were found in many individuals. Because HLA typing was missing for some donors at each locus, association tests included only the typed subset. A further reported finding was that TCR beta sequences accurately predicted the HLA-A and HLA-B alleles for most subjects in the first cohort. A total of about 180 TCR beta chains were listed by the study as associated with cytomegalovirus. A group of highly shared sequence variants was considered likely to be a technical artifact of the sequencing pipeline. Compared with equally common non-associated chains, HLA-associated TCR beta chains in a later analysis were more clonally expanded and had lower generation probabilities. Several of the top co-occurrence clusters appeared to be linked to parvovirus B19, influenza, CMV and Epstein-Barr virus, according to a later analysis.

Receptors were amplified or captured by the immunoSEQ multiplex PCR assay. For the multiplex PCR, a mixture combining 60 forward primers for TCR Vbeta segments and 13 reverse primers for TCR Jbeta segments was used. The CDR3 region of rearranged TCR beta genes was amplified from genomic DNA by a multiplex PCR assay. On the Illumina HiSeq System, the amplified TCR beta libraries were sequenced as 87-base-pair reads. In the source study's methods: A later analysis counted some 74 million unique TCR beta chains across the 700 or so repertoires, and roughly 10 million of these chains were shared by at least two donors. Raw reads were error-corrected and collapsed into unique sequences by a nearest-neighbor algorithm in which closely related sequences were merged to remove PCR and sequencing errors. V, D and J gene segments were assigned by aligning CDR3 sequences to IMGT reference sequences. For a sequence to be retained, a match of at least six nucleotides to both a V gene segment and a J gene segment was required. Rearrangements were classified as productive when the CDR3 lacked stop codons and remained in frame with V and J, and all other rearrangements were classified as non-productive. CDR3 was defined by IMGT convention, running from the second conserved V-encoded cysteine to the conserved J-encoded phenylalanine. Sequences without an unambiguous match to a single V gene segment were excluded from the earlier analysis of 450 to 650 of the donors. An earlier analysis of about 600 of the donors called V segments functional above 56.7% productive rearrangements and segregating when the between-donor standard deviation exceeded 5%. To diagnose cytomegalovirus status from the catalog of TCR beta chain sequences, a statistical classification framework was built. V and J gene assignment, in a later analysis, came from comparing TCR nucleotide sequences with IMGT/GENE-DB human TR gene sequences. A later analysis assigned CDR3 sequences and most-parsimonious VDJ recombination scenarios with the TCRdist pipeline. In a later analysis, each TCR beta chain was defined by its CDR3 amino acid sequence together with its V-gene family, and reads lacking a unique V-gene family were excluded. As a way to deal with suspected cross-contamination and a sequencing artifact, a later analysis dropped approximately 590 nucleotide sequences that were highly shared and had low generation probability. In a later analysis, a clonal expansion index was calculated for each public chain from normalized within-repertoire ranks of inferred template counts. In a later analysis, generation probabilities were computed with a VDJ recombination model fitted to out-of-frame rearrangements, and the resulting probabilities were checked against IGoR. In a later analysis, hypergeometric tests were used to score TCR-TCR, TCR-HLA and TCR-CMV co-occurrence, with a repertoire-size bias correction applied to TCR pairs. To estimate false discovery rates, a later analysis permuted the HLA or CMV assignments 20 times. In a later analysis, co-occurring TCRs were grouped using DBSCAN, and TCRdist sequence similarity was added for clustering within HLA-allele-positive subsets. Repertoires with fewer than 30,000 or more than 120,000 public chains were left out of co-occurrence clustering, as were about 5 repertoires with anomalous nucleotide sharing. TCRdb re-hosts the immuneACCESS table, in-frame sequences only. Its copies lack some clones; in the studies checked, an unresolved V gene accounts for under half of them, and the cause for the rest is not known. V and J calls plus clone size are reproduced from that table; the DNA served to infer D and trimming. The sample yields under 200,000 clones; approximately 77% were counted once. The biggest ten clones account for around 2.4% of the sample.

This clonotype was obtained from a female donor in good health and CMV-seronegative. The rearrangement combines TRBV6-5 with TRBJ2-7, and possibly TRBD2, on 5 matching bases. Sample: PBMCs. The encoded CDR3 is CASSDGGLLYEQYF. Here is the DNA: TGTGCCAGCAGTGACGGCGGACTTTTATACGAGCAGTACTTC.